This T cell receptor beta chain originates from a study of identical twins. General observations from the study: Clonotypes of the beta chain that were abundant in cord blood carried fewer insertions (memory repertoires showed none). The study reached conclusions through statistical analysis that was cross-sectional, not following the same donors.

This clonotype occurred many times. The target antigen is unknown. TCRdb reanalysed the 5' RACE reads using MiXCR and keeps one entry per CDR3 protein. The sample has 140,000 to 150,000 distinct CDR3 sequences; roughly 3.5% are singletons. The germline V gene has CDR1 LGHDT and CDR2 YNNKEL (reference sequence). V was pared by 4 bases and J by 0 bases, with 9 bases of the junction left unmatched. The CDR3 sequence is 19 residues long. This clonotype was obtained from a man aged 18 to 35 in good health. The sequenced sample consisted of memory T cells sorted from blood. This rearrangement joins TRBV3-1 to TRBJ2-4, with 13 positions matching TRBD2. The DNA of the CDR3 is TGTGCCAGCAGCCCCTTACTAGCGGGAGGGCCGGTAGCCAAAAACATTCAGTACTTC. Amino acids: CASSPLLAGGPVAKNIQYF.